These 32 T cell receptor beta chains originate from one sample sequenced in a study of siplizumab effects on memory and regulatory T cells. Measured with immunoSEQ multiplex PCR; TCRdb has only the in-frame clones, and not every one. The sample consists of some 80,000 clones, around 93% of them appearing once. The sequencing input was CD8+ T cells sorted from blood. The origin of the receptors is a human donor in good health.

The V and J genes are TRBV29-1 and TRBJ1-1; maybe TRBD1 (5 bases). The CDR3 has 13 residues. From germline, CDR1 is SQVTM and CDR2 ANQGSEA. Trimming shortened V by 6 bases and J by 7 bases, and 18 bases separated the two germline ends. CDR3 loop: CSVQGHVRDEAFF. The CDR3 DNA reads TGCAGCGTCCAAGGGCACGTCAGGGATGAAGCTTTCTTT. Drawing the rest from reference TRBV29-1 and TRBJ1-1, the complete variable domain is SAVISQKPSRDICQRGTSLTIQCQVDSQVTMMFWYRQQPGQSLTLIATANQGSEATYESGFVIDKFPISRPNLTFSTLTVSNMSPEDSSIYLCSVQGHVRDEAFFGQGTRLTVV.

CDR3 region: CASRTGTEFYEQYF. The CDR3, as DNA: TGCGCCAGCAGGACTGGGACAGAGTTCTACGAGCAGTACTTC. This chain links TRBV10-1 with TRBJ2-7; 7 bases are shared with TRBD1. The trim removed 6 bases at V and 3 bases at J, leaving 8 bases unmatched. Per the germline V gene, CDR1 is WNHNN and CDR2 is SYGVQD (reference sequence). There are 14 residues in the CDR3.

The chain employs TRBV11-3 and TRBJ2-1; 13 bases are a match to TRBD2. The CDR3 has 18 residues. V lost 1 base to trimming and J lost 2 bases; unmatched junction nucleotides: 5. Germline assignment: CDR1 SGHNT and CDR2 YENEEA. The CDR3 nucleotides read TGTGCCAGCAGCTTAGTTCAAACTAGCGGGAGGGCCTACAATGAGCAGTTCTTC. This encodes CASSLVQTSGRAYNEQFF.

The V gene is TRBV19, the J gene TRBJ2-2; 8 nucleotides align to TRBD1. V trimming: 6 bases; J trimming: 3 bases; junction bases outside the gene matches: 12. Germline V gene data show CDR1 as LNHDA and CDR2 as SQIVND (reference sequence). CDR3 length: 17 amino acids. The CDR3 reads CASSGPPTGVYTGELFF. The CDR3 nucleotides read TGTGCCAGTAGCGGACCCCCGACAGGGGTTTACACCGGGGAGCTGTTTTTT.

The chain carries TRBV9 and TRBJ2-1; a possible D gene is TRBD1 (5 bases). Germline V gives CDR1 SGDLS, CDR2 YYNGEE. The CDR3 runs to 15 residues. V was cut by 2 bases and J by 4 bases, with 13 bases left in between. This CDR3 reads CASSVSRGTYNEQFF. CDR3 DNA: TGTGCCAGCAGCGTTTCAAGGGGAACGTACAATGAGCAGTTCTTC.

This clone was found once. The rearrangement uses TRBV7-6 and TRBJ2-2, with a tentative D call TRBD1 (6 bases). The CDR3 totals 14 residues. V lost 5 bases, J lost 7 bases, and 14 bases lay in between. Germline V gives CDR1 SGHVS, CDR2 FNYEAQ. This chain's CDR3 is CASSPGQSNGELFF. CDR3 bases: TGTGCCAGCAGCCCCGGACAGTCTAACGGGGAGCTGTTTTTT.

CDR3 in DNA: TGCGCCAGCAGCCGAGGACAGGGGAGTAACGAGCAGTACTTC. Residues: CASSRGQGSNEQYF. The chain links TRBV4-1 to TRBJ2-7, with 9 bases matching TRBD1. The V segment lost 4 bases and the J segment 5 bases; nucleotides outside the gene matches: 6. CDR1 is MGHRA and CDR2 is YSYEKL in the germline V gene. The CDR3 totals 14 residues.

The chain carries TRBV30 and TRBJ2-7, with D perhaps matching TRBD1 (6 bases). The CDR3 contains 14 residues. CDR1 and CDR2 from the germline V gene are GTSNPN and SVGIG (reference sequence). The V end lost 0 bases, the J end lost 1 base, and 10 bases lay between the germline ends. The CDR3 protein is CAWSVTGYSYEQYF. Here the CDR3 DNA reads TGTGCCTGGAGTGTAACAGGGTATTCCTACGAGCAGTACTTC.

CDR3 amino acids: CAISESSGTANEQYF. For the CDR3, the DNA is TGTGCCATCAGTGAGTCAAGCGGGACGGCTAACGAGCAGTACTTC. J is TRBJ2-7 and V is TRBV10-3, with 7 bases that match TRBD2. This CDR3 is built from 15 residues. Germline V gene lookup returns CDR1 ENHRY and CDR2 SYGVKD. V lost 0 bases to trimming and J lost 5 bases; unmatched junction nucleotides: 7.

The chain joins TRBV2 to TRBJ1-1; a weak D match, TRBD1 (6 bases). The CDR3 length is 13 residues. Per the germline V gene, CDR1 is SNHLY and CDR2 is FYNNEI. V was shortened by 8 bases and J by 5 bases, with 15 bases between the two germline ends. The CDR3 DNA reads as TGTGCCAGCGGGGACACAGGAACGACTGAAGCTTTCTTT. Translated, it gives CASGDTGTTEAFF.

The chain joins TRBV10-3 to TRBJ2-2; D gene unclear. This CDR3 has 12 residues. V dropped 6 bases and J dropped 4 bases, with 6 bases sitting between them. Germline lookup yields CDR1 ENHRY and CDR2 SYGVKD. The CDR3 region is CAIRAGTGELFF. The CDR3 bases are TGTGCCATCAGGGCAGGCACCGGGGAGCTGTTTTTT.

This sequence joins TRBV9 and TRBJ1-2; TRBD1 is a possible D gene (5 bases). The V and J ends lost 0 bases and 8 bases respectively, with 11 bases between them. The germline gives CDR1 SGDLS, CDR2 YYNGEE. The CDR3 extends over 13 amino acids. The CDR3 DNA reads as TGTGCCAGCAGCGTAGGGGACCAGGGCGGCTACACCTTC. Its protein product is CASSVGDQGGYTF.

CDR3 in DNA: TGTGCCAGTACGCGGCAGGGGACAGATACGCAGTATTTT. This codes for CASTRQGTDTQYF. The V gene is TRBV19, the J gene TRBJ2-3; a possible D gene is TRBD1 (6 bases). The ends were cut back, 7 bases at V and 3 bases at J, with 11 bases in the middle. The length of the CDR3 is 13 residues. CDR1 LNHDA and CDR2 SQIVND come from the germline V gene (reference sequence).

V gene TRBV27 combines with J gene TRBJ2-1; the match to TRBD2 covers 9 bases. V shed 0 bases, J shed 12 bases, and the junction held 9 bases outside the gene matches. The CDR3 has 15 residues. Germline-derived CDR1 and CDR2 are MNHEY and SMNVEV (reference sequence). The CDR3 DNA reads TGTGCCAGCAGTTTATCGACCGGTACTAGCGGGTTGCAGTTCTTC. As protein: CASSLSTGTSGLQFF.

The J gene is TRBJ1-1, the V gene TRBV6-5; 7 nucleotides align to TRBD1. Germline CDR1 MNHEY, CDR2 SVGAGI. The CDR3 covers 14 residues. V shed 6 bases and J 1 base; nucleotides not matched to a gene: 5. CDR3 bases: TGTGCCAGCAGCTCAGGGGGGGAGAACACTGAAGCTTTCTTT. This translates into CASSSGGENTEAFF.

The chain carries TRBV2 and TRBJ2-7; 8 nucleotides align to TRBD1. Trimming at V came to 2 bases and at J to 2 bases, leaving 5 bases not matched to a gene. The CDR3 totals 15 residues. Germline V CDR1 and CDR2: SNHLY, FYNNEI. DNA of the CDR3: TGTGCCAGCAGTGAACCCAGGGGGCGAACCTACGAGCAGTACTTC. Translation gives CASSEPRGRTYEQYF.

The gene calls are TRBV7-9 and TRBJ1-2, with 11 positions matching TRBD1. This CDR3 has 15 residues. V dropped 5 bases and J dropped 4; count of bases not matched to a gene: 6. In germline, CDR1 is SEHNR, CDR2 FQNEAQ (reference sequence). The CDR3: CASSLWTGGSYGYTF. The CDR3 DNA is TGTGCCAGCAGCCTGTGGACAGGGGGCAGCTATGGCTACACCTTC.

V usage is TRBV9 and J usage is TRBJ2-1, with TRBD2 matching over 8 bases. The V segment lost 5 bases and the J segment 7 bases; nucleotides outside the gene matches: 11. This CDR3 has 15 residues. CDR1 is SGDLS and CDR2 is YYNGEE in the germline V gene. The DNA of the CDR3 is TGTGCCAGCAGTGTAAGCGGGAGTGGGAGGAATGAGCAGTTCTTC. This translates into CASSVSGSGRNEQFF.

The rearrangement joins TRBV2 to TRBJ1-4, with 12 bases lining up with TRBD1. Germline CDR1 and CDR2: SNHLY and FYNNEI. There are 17 residues in the CDR3. V shed 6 bases, J shed 1 base, and the junction held 6 bases outside the gene matches. CDR3 amino acids: CASRGDRGPLTNEKLFF. The CDR3 bases are TGTGCCAGCAGAGGGGACAGGGGGCCGCTAACTAATGAAAAACTGTTTTTT.

The rearrangement joins TRBV19 to TRBJ2-1; tentatively, D is TRBD2 (7 bases). V shed 2 bases and J shed 3 bases, with 14 bases lying between them. The CDR3 is 16 amino acids. CDR1 and CDR2 (germline): LNHDA, SQIVND (reference sequence). The CDR3 coding sequence is TGTGCCAGTAGTATATCAGGGGAGGGGAACTACAATGAGCAGTTCTTC. Protein: CASSISGEGNYNEQFF.

This chain connects TRBV6-1 to TRBJ2-7; D might be TRBD2 (5 bases). The germline V gene has CDR1 MNHNS and CDR2 SASEGT. The V end lost 5 bases, the J end lost 2 bases, and 13 bases lay between the germline ends. The CDR3 spans 14 residues. The CDR3 is CASSPSGNAYEQYF. The CDR3, as DNA: TGTGCCAGCAGTCCAAGCGGAAATGCCTACGAGCAGTACTTC.

V is TRBV25-1 and J is TRBJ2-1; D not certain. The germline V and J ends were trimmed by 4 bases and 3 bases, with 13 bases remaining between them. In germline, CDR1 is MGHDK, CDR2 SYGVNS. This CDR3 region has 15 residues. CDR3 DNA sequence: TGTGCCAGCAGTGGTTCCCCCCCCGGCTACAATGAGCAGTTCTTC. Its translation: CASSGSPPGYNEQFF.

CDR3 residues: CSARDYYEQYF. The DNA of the CDR3 is TGCAGTGCTAGGGACTATTACGAGCAGTACTTC. This chain links TRBV20-1 with TRBJ2-7; TRBD2 might be the D (6 bases). Per the germline V gene, CDR1 is DFQATT and CDR2 is SNEGSKA (reference sequence). Trimming took off 3 bases at V and 4 bases at J, with 7 bases between the two ends. The CDR3 has 11 residues.

The rearrangement uses TRBV6-1 and TRBJ1-5; D uncertain. The germline V and J ends were trimmed by 5 bases and 3 bases, with 11 bases remaining between them. CDR3 size: 14 residues. Germline CDR1 and CDR2: MNHNS and SASEGT. Here the CDR3 DNA reads TGTGCCAGCAGTCCGGAGGGCTTCAATCAGCCCCAGCATTTT. Protein sequence: CASSPEGFNQPQHF.

The genes are TRBV7-2 and TRBJ2-1; tentative D call: TRBD2 (5 bases). The CDR3 sequence is 15 residues long. V was pared by 5 bases and J by 4 bases, with 15 bases between. CDR1 and CDR2 (germline): SGHTA, FQGNSA. For the CDR3, the DNA is TGTGCCAGCAGCCCAGTAATCGGGGAATACAATGAGCAGTTCTTC. Translating it yields CASSPVIGEYNEQFF.

The CDR3, as DNA: TGTGCCAGCAGTTACAGGCGGGAGGGGGGAAGTGAGCAGTTCTTC. It specifies CASSYRREGGSEQFF. V is TRBV6-5 and J is TRBJ2-1, with 9 positions matching TRBD2. Germline CDR1 MNHEY, CDR2 SVGAGI. V lost 2 bases, J lost 9 bases, and 8 bases stayed unmatched. CDR3 size: 15 residues.

The chain combines TRBV2 with TRBJ1-4; D may be TRBD1 (6 bases). The CDR3 is 16 amino acids. V gave up 9 bases and J gave up 3 bases, with 20 bases separating them. Germline loops: CDR1 SNHLY, CDR2 FYNNEI. The chain's CDR3 is CARRSEQGVSNEKLFF. The CDR3 DNA reads as TGTGCCAGGAGATCGGAACAGGGCGTGTCTAATGAAAAACTGTTTTTT.

The DNA for the CDR3 is TGTGCCAGCAGGGACAGAAGGACTGAAGCTTTCTTT. Protein: CASRDRRTEAFF. The rearrangement uses TRBV6-5 and TRBJ1-1; D might be TRBD1 (6 bases). V gave up 6 bases and J gave up 5 bases, with 10 bases separating them. This CDR3 comprises 12 residues. Germline CDR1 reads MNHEY; CDR2 reads SVGAGI.

The chain links TRBV29-1 to TRBJ2-2, with D perhaps TRBD1 (6 bases). The CDR3 has 15 residues. Germline V CDR1 and CDR2: SQVTM, ANQGSEA. V shed 0 bases and J shed 3 bases, with 11 bases lying between them. The CDR3 DNA reads TGCAGCGTTGAAGATCAGGGGATATACACCGGGGAGCTGTTTTTT. It translates to CSVEDQGIYTGELFF.

This clone was seen only a few times. The V call is TRBV6-4, the J call TRBJ2-1; 12 positions match TRBD2. CDR1 is MRHNA and CDR2 is SNTAGT in the germline V gene. Unmatched junction bases numbered 0, after V lost 0 bases and J lost 6 bases. The CDR3 has 15 amino acids. Here the CDR3 DNA reads TGTGCCAGCAGTGACTCGACTAGCGGGAGCAATGAGCAGTTCTTC. Translated: CASSDSTSGSNEQFF.

V gene TRBV7-9 combines with J gene TRBJ1-2; 7 positions match TRBD1. This CDR3 region has 15 residues. CDR1 and CDR2 (germline): SEHNR, FQNEAQ (reference sequence). V trimming: 6 bases; J trimming: 4 bases; junction bases outside the gene matches: 11. CDR3 sequence (DNA): TGTGCCAGCAGGATAACAGGGGAGGGGACCTATGGCTACACCTTC. It is translated as CASRITGEGTYGYTF.

This chain connects TRBV2 to TRBJ2-2; D is uncertain. The CDR3 runs to 15 residues. Germline CDR1 is SNHLY and CDR2 is FYNNEI. The V gene lost 5 bases and the J gene lost 2 bases, with 12 bases spanning the gap. The CDR3 spells CASSLGPQNTGELFF. CDR3 DNA sequence: TGTGCCAGCAGTCTGGGCCCCCAAAACACCGGGGAGCTGTTTTTT.